The clone carrying this T cell receptor (beta chain) was found a few times. This sample is part of a study of human T cells and chemical hapten exposure. In the original processing: The median was about 100,000 TCRs per sample, ranging roughly 20,000 to 750,000. TCRdb fed the RACE reads into MiXCR, producing one record per CDR3 protein. TCRdb, not the original authors, processed these V and J calls. The sample lists around 85,000 distinct CDR3 sequences, over 10% seen once, with 5.7% in the top ten. Sample time point: patch test 3, about 24 weeks after DPC sensitization. Treatment specified: therapeutic diphenylcyclopropenone sensitization with weekly scalp DPC. V was pared by 4 bases and J by 4 bases, with 16 bases between. The CDR3 runs 15 residues. The germline V gene has CDR1 SGHVT and CDR2 SQSDAQ.

The sample was whole blood, taken in connection with sensitization to the hapten diphenylcyclopropenone (DPC). The chain joins TRBV7-4 to TRBJ1-1; weak D call: TRBD1 (5 bases). This TCR was recovered from a woman aged 45-59 years with alopecia areata. Some clones in this sample may be carry-over from other donors' samples. CDR3 nucleotides: TGTGCCAGCAGCTCCACGGCAGGGACTATCACTGAAGCTTTCTTT. This sequence encodes CASSSTAGTITEAFF.